Following are 18 T cell receptor beta chains from one sample sequenced in a study of CD8+ T cells in alopecia areata (dated by TCRdb to between 2018 and 2020). Libraries came from the immunoSEQ multiplex PCR assay. For TCR sequencing, RNA was extracted from every sample and reverse transcribed into cDNA to serve as template. The table was pulled from immuneACCESS by TCRdb, which kept in-frame rearrangements only. Such tables lose some clones; where checked, under half of the loss comes from unresolved V genes, and the rest has no known cause. Listed for this sample are 90,000 to 130,000 clones, none observed only a single time. The ten largest clones take up 15% to 20% of the sample. Sequenced input: lesional skin. The receptor source for this set is a C3H/HeJ mouse with alopecia areata. The MHC haplotype of this strain is H2-k.

This clone was counted a few times. The listed genes are named as in mouse. The missing CDR3 end, 4 residues past where the read stops, is filled in from the germline J gene. V is TRBV14 and J is TRBJ2-5, with TRBD1 identical over 8 bases. CDR1 is SGHDT and CDR2 is FRDEAV in the germline V gene. V gave up 4 bases and J gave up 2 bases; unmatched junction bases: 3. There are 14 residues in the CDR3. The CDR3 bases that were read are TGTGCCAGCAGTCTGGACAGGGTCCAAGAC. Translation gives CASSLDRVQD. The whole CDR3 is CASSLDRVQDTQYF.

This clone was seen a few times. Genes here carry mouse names. The CDR3 end is not reached by the read, which stops 4 residues before it; the germline J gene fills it in. This chain uses TRBV19 with TRBJ2-3; the match to TRBD2 covers 11 bases. V lost 4 bases and J lost 2; bases outside the gene matches: 3. This CDR3 contains 15 residues. Germline CDR1 reads FNHDT; CDR2 reads SITEND (reference sequence). CDR3 region: CASSGLGGYAETLYF. The covered CDR3 bases are TGTGCCAGCAGTGGACTGGGGGGCTATGCAGAA.

This clone was counted only a few times. Gene names and germline match the mouse. The read terminates 4 residues ahead of where the CDR3 ends, so the germline J gene completes it. The rearrangement links TRBV13-3 to TRBJ2-2, with TRBD2 identical over 11 bases. CDR1 NNHDY and CDR2 SYVADS come from the germline V gene. Trimming at V came to 5 bases and at J to 2 bases, leaving 5 bases not matched to a gene. This CDR3 is 16 amino acids long. The CDR3 DNA, read in part, is TGTGCCAGCAGGGACCGGGACTGGGGGAACACCGGG. This translates into CASRDRDWGNTG. The complete CDR3 reads CASRDRDWGNTGQLYF.

Regarding this clone: Mouse germline and gene names are used. Read data end 4 residues before the CDR3 end; the end is taken from the germline J gene. V and J are TRBV13-3 and TRBJ2-5; TRBD2 matches at 9 bases. Germline V lookup: CDR1 NNHDY, CDR2 SYVADS. The CDR3 length is 16 residues. The V segment lost 0 bases and the J segment 3 bases; nucleotides outside the gene matches: 5. Partial CDR3 DNA: TGTGCCAGCAGTGATGCACCTGGGGGGGTTCAAGAC. It is translated as CASSDAPGGVQD. From start to end, the CDR3 is CASSDAPGGVQDTQYF.

The sample holds a few counts of this clone. Here the gene names and germline are mouse. The read halts 4 residues ahead of the CDR3 end, with the missing end drawn from the germline J gene. J is TRBJ2-5 and V is TRBV13-3; 7 bases map to TRBD1. Germline V gene lookup returns CDR1 NNHDY and CDR2 SYVADS. There are 14 residues in the CDR3. CDR3 sequence reads: CASSADREGDTQYF. The CDR3 DNA, read in part, is TGTGCCAGCAGCGCCGACAGGGAAGGAGAC.

Turning to this clone: Gene and germline names: mouse. The read ends 4 residues before the CDR3 terminus; that terminus is restored from the germline J gene. V is TRBV13-3 and J is TRBJ2-7; 9 bases map to TRBD2. This CDR3 contains 14 residues. CDR1 NNHDY and CDR2 SYVADS come from the germline V gene. CDR3 sequence reads: CASSDVTGGNEQYF. The CDR3 bases that were read are TGTGCCAGCAGTGATGTTACTGGGGGGAAT.

In regard to this clone: All gene names here are mouse names. The read ends 4 residues early relative to the CDR3; the germline J gene fills the gap. The chain uses TRBV1 and TRBJ2-2; TRBD1 agrees at 7 bases. The CDR3 is 16 residues long. Germline V gives CDR1 NSQYPW, CDR2 LRSPGD (reference sequence). The ends lost 3 bases at V and 0 bases at J; junction bases unmatched: 4. CDR3 DNA, as far as it was read: TGCACCTGCAGTGCCCCGGGGACAGCAAACACCGGG. This encodes CTCSAPGTANTG. The entire CDR3 reads CTCSAPGTANTGQLYF.

This clone was recorded at least ten times. Gene names refer to mouse genes. CDR3 DNA (partial): TGTGCCAGCAGTGACTGGGGGGGCGTGAACACCGGG. It is translated as CASSDWGGVNTG. The full CDR3 reads CASSDWGGVNTGQLYF. The rearrangement uses TRBV13-3 and TRBJ2-2; TRBD2 matches at 10 bases. Read sequence stops 4 residues before the CDR3 end, and the germline J gene provides the missing end. Per the germline V gene, CDR1 is NNHDY and CDR2 is SYVADS. J gave up 2 bases and V 2 bases, and 3 bases lay outside the gene matches. This CDR3 is built from 16 residues.

Comment on this clone: Gene names denote mouse genes. The DNA ends 4 residues before the CDR3 does, and the rest of the CDR3 is filled in from the germline J gene. V and J are TRBV13-3 and TRBJ2-1, with 13 bases matching TRBD2. The CDR3 extends over 17 amino acids. Germline trimming cut 0 bases from V and 4 bases from J; bases unmatched to any gene: 4. The germline gives CDR1 NNHDY, CDR2 SYVADS. CDR3 region: CASSDAGTGGGYAEQFF. Partial CDR3 DNA: TGTGCCAGCAGTGATGCCGGGACTGGGGGGGGTTATGCT.

This clone was picked up a small number of times. The genes are named according to mouse. The read halts 4 residues ahead of the CDR3 end, with the missing end drawn from the germline J gene. The identical CDR3 is also encoded by other nucleotide sequences in the sample. The rearrangement links TRBV13-2 to TRBJ1-2; D is perhaps TRBD1 (5 bases). V was shortened by 2 bases and J by 4 bases, with 9 bases between the two germline ends. The germline gives CDR1 NNHNN, CDR2 SYGAGS (reference sequence). The CDR3 is 13 residues long. The DNA read from the CDR3 is TGTGCCAGCGGTGAGAGGGGTGGCTCC. Protein: CASGERGGS. The CDR3 as a whole reads CASGERGGSDYTF.

This clone has only a few counts. Gene names refer to mouse genes. Sequencing ends 4 residues short of the CDR3 end; the germline J gene provides the rest. The gene calls are TRBV31 and TRBJ2-7; TRBD2 agrees at 8 bases. CDR3 length: 15 residues. Germline CDR1 and CDR2: GKSSPN and SITVG. Germline trimming cut 5 bases from V and 0 bases from J; bases unmatched to any gene: 9. The sequenced part of the CDR3 DNA is TGTGCCTGGGTCCCCGGGACTGGAAGCTCCTAT. As protein: CAWVPGTGSSY. The entire CDR3 is CAWVPGTGSSYEQYF.

This clone turned up a few times. Mouse gene names apply. The read terminates 4 residues before the CDR3 end, so the remaining end is supplied by the germline J gene. This chain links TRBV13-1 with TRBJ2-1; 10 bases agree with TRBD1. The V gene end was trimmed by 4 bases and the J gene end by 3 bases; junction bases not matched to a gene: 4. Germline loops: CDR1 NSHNY, CDR2 SYGAGN. The CDR3 consists of 15 residues. The CDR3: CASSPWTGGYAEQFF. CDR3 bases read: TGTGCCAGCAGTCCATGGACAGGGGGCTATGCT.

On this clone: The gene names here belong to mouse. The read stops 4 residues short of the end of the CDR3; the missing end is completed from the germline J gene. The chain has TRBV1 and TRBJ1-1; D uncertain. The germline CDR1 and CDR2 sequences are NSQYPW and LRSPGD (reference sequence). Trimming removed 1 base from V and 0 bases from J, with 9 bases in between. This CDR3 region has 15 residues. CDR3 bases read: TGCACCTGCAGTGCAGTTTCACAGCCAAACACA. Translating it yields CTCSAVSQPNT. The full CDR3 sequence reads CTCSAVSQPNTEVFF.

On this clone itself: Gene labels here are mouse ones. With the read ending 4 residues before the CDR3 end, the germline J gene is used to fill in that end. This sequence joins TRBV1 and TRBJ2-5, with unresolved D. CDR1 NSQYPW and CDR2 LRSPGD come from the germline V gene (reference sequence). Trimming pared 6 bases from V and 0 bases from J, leaving 10 bases between. The CDR3 runs 14 residues. CDR3 protein: CTCRTTVNQDTQYF. The CDR3 bases that were read are TGCACCTGCAGGACAACAGTTAACCAAGAC. Drawing the rest from reference TRBV1 and TRBJ2-5, the complete variable domain is VTLLEQNPRWRLVPRGQAVNLRCILKNSQYPWMSWYQQDLQKQLQWLFTLRSPGDKEVKSLPGADYLATRVTDTELRLQVANMSQGRTLYCTCRTTVNQDTQYFGPGTRLLVL.

This clone was counted only a few times. The gene symbols are mouse symbols. The read ends 4 residues early relative to the CDR3; the germline J gene fills the gap. V is TRBV13-3 and J is TRBJ2-1; 11 nucleotides agree with TRBD2. V shed 6 bases and J 6 bases; nucleotides not matched to a gene: 8. Germline V gene lookup returns CDR1 NNHDY and CDR2 SYVADS. The length of the CDR3 is 15 residues. The DNA read from the CDR3 is TGTGCCAGCACCAACTGGGGGGGCGAGGTTGCT. Protein sequence: CASTNWGGEVA. The CDR3 in its entirety is CASTNWGGEVAEQFF.

Details on this clone: Any gene name here is a mouse gene name. The missing CDR3 end, 4 residues past where the read stops, is filled in from the germline J gene. The chain combines TRBV13-3 with TRBJ2-4; TRBD2 matches 8 bases. V shed 2 bases and J 2 bases; nucleotides not matched to a gene: 1. Germline V lookup: CDR1 NNHDY, CDR2 SYVADS. This CDR3 has 14 amino acids. Partial CDR3 DNA: TGTGCCAGCAGTGAGGGACTGGATCAAAAC. It is translated as CASSEGLDQN. The full CDR3 protein reads CASSEGLDQNTLYF.

With regard to this clone: Mouse gene names and germline throughout. The CDR3 DNA, read in part, is TGTGCCAGCAGTGGGGGGGGGCATGCAGAA. This gives the protein CASSGGGHAE. The whole CDR3 protein reads CASSGGGHAETLYF. The rearrangement uses TRBV13-3 and TRBJ2-3, with 8 nucleotides matching TRBD2. The read is 4 residues too short to cover the CDR3 end, so that end is filled in from the germline J gene. The CDR3 runs to 14 residues. V shed 3 bases, J shed 2 bases, and the junction held 2 bases outside the gene matches. Germline CDR1 NNHDY, CDR2 SYVADS.

With respect to this clone: Any gene name here is a mouse gene name. The read finishes 4 residues shy of the CDR3 end, and the germline J gene is used to complete it. The chain links TRBV19 to TRBJ2-2, with D possibly matching TRBD1 (5 bases). V was cut by 2 bases and J by 0 bases, with 8 bases left in between. This CDR3 is built from 15 residues. The germline CDR1 and CDR2 sequences are FNHDT and SITEND (reference sequence). The CDR3 region is CASSMLQANTGQLYF. The CDR3 bases that were read are TGTGCCAGCAGTATGCTACAGGCAAACACCGGG.